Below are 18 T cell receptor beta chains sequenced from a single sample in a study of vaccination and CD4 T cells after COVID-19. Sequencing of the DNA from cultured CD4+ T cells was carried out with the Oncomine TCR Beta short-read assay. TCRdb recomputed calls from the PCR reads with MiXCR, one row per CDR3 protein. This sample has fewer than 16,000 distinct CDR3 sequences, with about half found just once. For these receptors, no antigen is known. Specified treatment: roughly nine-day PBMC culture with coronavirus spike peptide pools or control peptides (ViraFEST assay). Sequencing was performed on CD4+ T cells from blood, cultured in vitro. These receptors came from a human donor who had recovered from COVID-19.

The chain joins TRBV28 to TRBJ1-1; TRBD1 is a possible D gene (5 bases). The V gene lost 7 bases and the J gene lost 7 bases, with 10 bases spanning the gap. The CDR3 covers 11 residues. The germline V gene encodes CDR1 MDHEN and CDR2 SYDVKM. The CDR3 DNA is TGTGCCAGCACCATAAGGGGTGAAGCTTTCTTT. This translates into CASTIRGEAFF.

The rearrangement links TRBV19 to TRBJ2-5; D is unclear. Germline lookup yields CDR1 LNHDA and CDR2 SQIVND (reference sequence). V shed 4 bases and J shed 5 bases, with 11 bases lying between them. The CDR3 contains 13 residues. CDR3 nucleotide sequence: TGTGCCAGTAGTACAACAACTGTCGAGACCCAGTACTTC. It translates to CASSTTTVETQYF.

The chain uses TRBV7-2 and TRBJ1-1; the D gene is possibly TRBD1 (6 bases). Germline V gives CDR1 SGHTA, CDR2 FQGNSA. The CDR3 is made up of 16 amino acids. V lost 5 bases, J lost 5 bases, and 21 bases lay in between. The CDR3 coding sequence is TGTGCCAGCAGCATTCAGGGGCCTGGGGCGTCAACTGAAGCTTTCTTT. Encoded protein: CASSIQGPGASTEAFF.

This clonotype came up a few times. CDR3 DNA sequence: TGTGCCAGCAGCTCCCGAAGGGGATGGGAGACCCAGTACTTC. It codes for CASSSRRGWETQYF. This chain connects TRBV7-2 to TRBJ2-5, with a possible D match to TRBD1 (5 bases). The ends were cut back, 4 bases at V and 5 bases at J, with 14 bases in the middle. Germline V lookup: CDR1 SGHTA, CDR2 FQGNSA. The CDR3 loop spans 14 amino acids.

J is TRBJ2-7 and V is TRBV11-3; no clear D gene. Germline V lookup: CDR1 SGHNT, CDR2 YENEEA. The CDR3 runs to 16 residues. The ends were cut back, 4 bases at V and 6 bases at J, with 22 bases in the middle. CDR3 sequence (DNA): TGTGCCAGCAGCTCCGCCAGACACCCCGGTCTAAGCGAGCAGTACTTC. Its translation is CASSSARHPGLSEQYF.

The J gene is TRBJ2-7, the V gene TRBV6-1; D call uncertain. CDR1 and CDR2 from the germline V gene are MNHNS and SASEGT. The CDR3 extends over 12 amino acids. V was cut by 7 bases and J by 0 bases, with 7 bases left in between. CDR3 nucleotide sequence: TGTGCCAGCATGTTGTTCTCCTACGAGCAGTACTTC. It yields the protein CASMLFSYEQYF.

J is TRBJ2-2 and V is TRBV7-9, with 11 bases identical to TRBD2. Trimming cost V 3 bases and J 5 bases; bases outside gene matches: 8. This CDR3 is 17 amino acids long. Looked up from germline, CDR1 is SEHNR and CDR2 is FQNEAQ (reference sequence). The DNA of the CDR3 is TGTGCCAGCAGCTTTGGGTCTAGCGGGGGGAAGACCGGGGAGCTGTTTTTT. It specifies CASSFGSSGGKTGELFF. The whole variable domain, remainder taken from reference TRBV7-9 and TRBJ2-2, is DTGVSQNPRHKITKRGQNVTFRCDPISEHNRLYWYRQTLGQGPEFLTYFQNEAQLEKSRLLSDRFSAERPKGSFSTLEIQRTEQGDSAMYLCASSFGSSGGKTGELFFGEGSRLTVL.

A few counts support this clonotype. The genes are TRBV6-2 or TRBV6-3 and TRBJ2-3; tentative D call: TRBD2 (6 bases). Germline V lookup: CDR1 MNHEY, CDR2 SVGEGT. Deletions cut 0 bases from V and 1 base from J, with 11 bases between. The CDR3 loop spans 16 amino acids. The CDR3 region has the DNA TGTGCCAGCAGTTACTCGGGCGGGAAGGGCACAGATACGCAGTATTTT. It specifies CASSYSGGKGTDTQYF.

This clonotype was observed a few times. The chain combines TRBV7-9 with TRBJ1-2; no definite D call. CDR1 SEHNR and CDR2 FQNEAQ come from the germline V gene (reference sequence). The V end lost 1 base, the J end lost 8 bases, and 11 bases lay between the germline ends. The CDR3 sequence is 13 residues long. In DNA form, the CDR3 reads TGTGCCAGCAGCTTAGACTCCTCGAGGGGCTACACCTTC. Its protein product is CASSLDSSRGYTF.

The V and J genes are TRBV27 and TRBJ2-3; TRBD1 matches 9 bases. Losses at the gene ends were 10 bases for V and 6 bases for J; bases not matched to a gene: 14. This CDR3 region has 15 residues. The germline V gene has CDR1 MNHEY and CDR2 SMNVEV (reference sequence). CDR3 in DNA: TGTGCCACCTACCCGGGGGGACAGGGTATGGATACGCAGTATTTT. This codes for CATYPGGQGMDTQYF.

In DNA, the CDR3 is TGTGCCAGCAGTTCCTCCCGGGCCACCCCAGGCTACACCTTC. Translating it yields CASSSSRATPGYTF. The chain is built from TRBV11-3 and TRBJ1-2; D gene unclear. The V end lost 6 bases, the J end lost 8 bases, and 19 bases lay between the germline ends. Per germline, CDR1 SGHNT and CDR2 YENEEA. The CDR3 sequence is 14 residues long.

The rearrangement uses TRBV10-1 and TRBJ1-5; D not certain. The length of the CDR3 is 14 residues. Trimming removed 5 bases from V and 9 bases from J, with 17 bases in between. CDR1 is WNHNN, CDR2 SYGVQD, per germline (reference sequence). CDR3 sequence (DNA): TGCGCCAGCAGTAGTGGCCCAAGGAACGGGCCCCAGCATTTT. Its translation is CASSSGPRNGPQHF.

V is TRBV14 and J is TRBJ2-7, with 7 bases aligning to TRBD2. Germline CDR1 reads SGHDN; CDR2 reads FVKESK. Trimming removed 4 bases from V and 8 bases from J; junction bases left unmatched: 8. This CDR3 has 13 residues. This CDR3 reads CASSPGGGSKQYF. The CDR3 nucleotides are TGTGCCAGCAGCCCGGGGGGAGGTAGCAAGCAGTACTTC. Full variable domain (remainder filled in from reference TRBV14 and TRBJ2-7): EAGVTQFPSHSVIEKGQTVTLRCDPISGHDNLYWYRRVMGKEIKFLLHFVKESKQDESGMPNNRFLAERTGGTYSTLKVQPAELEDSGVYFCASSPGGGSKQYFGPGTRLTVT.

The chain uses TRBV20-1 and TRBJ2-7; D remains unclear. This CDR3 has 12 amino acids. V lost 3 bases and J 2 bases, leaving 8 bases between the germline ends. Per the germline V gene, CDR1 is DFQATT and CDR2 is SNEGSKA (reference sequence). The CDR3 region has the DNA TGCAGTGCTAGCAGACGGACCTACGAGCAGTACTTC. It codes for CSASRRTYEQYF.

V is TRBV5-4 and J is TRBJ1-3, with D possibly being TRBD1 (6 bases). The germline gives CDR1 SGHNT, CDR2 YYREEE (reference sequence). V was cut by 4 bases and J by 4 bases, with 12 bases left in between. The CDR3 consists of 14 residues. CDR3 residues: CASSVRGGGNTIYF. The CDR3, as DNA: TGTGCCAGCAGCGTCAGGGGTGGGGGAAACACCATATATTTT.

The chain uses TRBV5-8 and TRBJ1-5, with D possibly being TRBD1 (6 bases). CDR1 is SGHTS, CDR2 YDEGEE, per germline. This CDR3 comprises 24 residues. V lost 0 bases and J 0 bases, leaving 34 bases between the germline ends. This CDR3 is CASSLGERGKFPSRAPYSNQPQHF. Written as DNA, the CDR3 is TGTGCCAGCAGCTTGGGAGAGAGGGGGAAGTTCCCTAGCAGAGCCCCATATAGCAATCAGCCCCAGCATTTT.

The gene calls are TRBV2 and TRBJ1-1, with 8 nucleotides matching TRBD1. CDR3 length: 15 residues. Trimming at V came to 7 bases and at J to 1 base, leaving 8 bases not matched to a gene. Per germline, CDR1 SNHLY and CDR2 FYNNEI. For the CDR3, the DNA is TGTGCCAGCACCAGGACAGGGAGAACGAACACTGAAGCTTTCTTT. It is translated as CASTRTGRTNTEAFF.

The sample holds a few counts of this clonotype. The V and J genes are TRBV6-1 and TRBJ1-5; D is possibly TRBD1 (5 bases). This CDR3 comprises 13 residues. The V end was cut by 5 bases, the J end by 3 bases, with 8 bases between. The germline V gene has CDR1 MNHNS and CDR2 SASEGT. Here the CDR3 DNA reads TGTGCCAGCAGTCCAGGGTACAATCAGCCCCAGCATTTT. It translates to CASSPGYNQPQHF.